The 9 T cell receptor beta chains in this list originate from one sample, sequenced in a study of cytomegalovirus exposure and HLA in healthy donors. The PCR contained 60 Vbeta and 13 Jbeta primers. Profiling relied on immunoSEQ multiplex PCR, and the TCRdb table lists in-frame clones only, not all of them. The table has about 81,000 clones, 85% to 90% seen once. The source material was PBMCs. These receptors were taken from a man aged 18 to 30 in good health and CMV-seronegative.

This clone was seen only once. The chain combines TRBV15 with TRBJ1-6; possible D gene TRBD1, 6 bases. This CDR3 has 13 residues. Trimming stripped 1 base from V and 15 bases from J, with 13 bases between. Per germline, CDR1 LNHNV and CDR2 YYDKDF (reference sequence). CDR3 DNA: TGTGCCACCAGCAGAGGGACAGTCCCCGTCCTCCACTTT. Its protein product is CATSRGTVPVLHF.

The rearrangement uses TRBV4-2 and TRBJ2-1; the match to TRBD2 covers 14 bases. The V and J ends lost 0 bases and 5 bases, in that order; junction bases with no gene match: 0. CDR1 is LGHNA and CDR2 is YNFKEQ in the germline V gene. The CDR3 sequence is 16 residues long. The CDR3 loop is CASSQEGLAGDNEQFF. CDR3 bases: TGTGCCAGCAGCCAAGAGGGACTAGCGGGGGACAATGAGCAGTTCTTC.

This CDR3 is CASSFYTSGRTDTQYF. CDR3 nucleotides: TGTGCCAGCAGCTTCTACACTAGCGGGAGGACAGATACGCAGTATTTT. The chain recombines TRBV7-2 with TRBJ2-3; 12 bases align to TRBD2. The CDR3 runs to 16 residues. Losses at the gene ends were 3 bases for V and 3 bases for J; bases not matched to a gene: 4. CDR1 and CDR2 from the germline V gene are SGHTA and FQGNSA.

The chain employs TRBV7-9 and TRBJ2-3, with D possibly TRBD2 on 5 matching bases. Germline assignment: CDR1 SEHNR and CDR2 FQNEAQ (reference sequence). The CDR3 covers 15 residues. Trimming pared 3 bases from V and 2 bases from J, leaving 12 bases between. As DNA, the CDR3 is TGTGCCAGCAGCTTGTCCGGCGGGCCCACAGATACGCAGTATTTT. It specifies CASSLSGGPTDTQYF. Together with reference TRBV7-9 and TRBJ2-3, the CDR3 gives the full variable domain: DTGVSQNPRHKITKRGQNVTFRCDPISEHNRLYWYRQTLGQGPEFLTYFQNEAQLEKSRLLSDRFSAERPKGSFSTLEIQRTEQGDSAMYLCASSLSGGPTDTQYFGPGTRLTVL.

The count of this clone is one. The chain carries TRBV7-3 and TRBJ2-7; 8 nucleotides align to TRBD2. The CDR3 contains 13 residues. V lost 5 bases to trimming and J lost 3 bases; unmatched junction nucleotides: 3. CDR1 is SGHTA, CDR2 FQGTGA, per germline. DNA of the CDR3: TGTGCCAGCAGCCGAAGCGGGGGCTACGAGCAGTACTTC. Encoded protein: CASSRSGGYEQYF.

This clone came up once. The chain carries TRBV5-4 and TRBJ2-1, with D possibly matching TRBD2 (6 bases). V shed 0 bases and J shed 5 bases, with 24 bases lying between them. Per germline, CDR1 SGHNT and CDR2 YYREEE (reference sequence). The CDR3 totals 19 residues. CDR3 residues: CASSLASGRGLMPHNEQFF. The CDR3 nucleotides are TGTGCCAGCAGCTTGGCGAGCGGGCGCGGATTGATGCCCCACAATGAGCAGTTCTTC.

This chain uses TRBV19 with TRBJ2-2; a possible D gene is TRBD2 (6 bases). The CDR3 extends over 13 amino acids. The germline CDR1 and CDR2 sequences are LNHDA and SQIVND (reference sequence). V gave up 5 bases and J gave up 6 bases, with 10 bases separating them. The CDR3 region is CASSVWGAGELFF. The CDR3 region has the DNA TGTGCCAGTAGTGTATGGGGGGCCGGGGAGCTGTTTTTT.

This clone was detected once. The chain carries TRBV5-1 and TRBJ2-7; 8 bases fit TRBD1. The CDR3 loop spans 15 amino acids. V gave up 4 bases and J gave up 3 bases; unmatched junction bases: 9. CDR1 is SGHRS and CDR2 is YFSETQ in the germline V gene. This chain's CDR3 is CASSPKDGQGYEQYF. The CDR3, as DNA: TGCGCCAGCAGCCCCAAGGACGGACAGGGCTACGAGCAGTACTTC. Variable domain in full (rest from reference TRBV5-1 and TRBJ2-7): KAGVTQTPRYLIKTRGQQVTLSCSPISGHRSVSWYQQTPGQGLQFLFEYFSETQRNKGNFPGRFSGRQFSNSRSEMNVSTLELGDSALYLCASSPKDGQGYEQYFGPGTRLTVT.

This clone was observed a single time. J is TRBJ1-4 and V is TRBV20-1; 8 positions agree with TRBD1. Germline V CDR1 and CDR2: DFQATT, SNEGSKA (reference sequence). V lost 1 base to trimming and J lost 11 bases; unmatched junction nucleotides: 0. This CDR3 contains 11 residues. CDR3 nucleotides: TGCAGTGCTAGAGGACAGGGGAAACTGTTTTTT. It translates to CSARGQGKLFF.